This TCR beta chain was captured in a study of shared clonotypes between healthy human individuals. General study results and limits: Among non-shared clonotypes, generation probabilities were lower than among those shared by all four donors. Few donors limited the genetic and exposure-history diversity represented.

With regard to this clone: Antigen: not known.

The CDR3 spans 15 residues. Germline V CDR1 and CDR2: SGHDT, YYEEEE. V shed 2 bases and J shed 2 bases, with 13 bases lying between them. Sequencing was performed with immunoSEQ multiplex PCR; in TCRdb, only in-frame clones are kept and a portion is missing. The sample contains over a million clones, 70% to 80% of which appear only once. The chain joins TRBV5-6 to TRBJ2-5, with D possibly matching TRBD1 (6 bases). Material: memory CD4+ T cells from PBMCs. The sample's subset: CD45RA-negative fraction. The clonotype was recovered from a young man in good health. Some clones in this sample may be carry-over from other donors' samples. The CDR3 loop reads CASSLKVRGQETQYF. CDR3 coding DNA: TGTGCCAGCAGCTTAAAAGTCAGGGGTCAAGAGACCCAGTACTTC.